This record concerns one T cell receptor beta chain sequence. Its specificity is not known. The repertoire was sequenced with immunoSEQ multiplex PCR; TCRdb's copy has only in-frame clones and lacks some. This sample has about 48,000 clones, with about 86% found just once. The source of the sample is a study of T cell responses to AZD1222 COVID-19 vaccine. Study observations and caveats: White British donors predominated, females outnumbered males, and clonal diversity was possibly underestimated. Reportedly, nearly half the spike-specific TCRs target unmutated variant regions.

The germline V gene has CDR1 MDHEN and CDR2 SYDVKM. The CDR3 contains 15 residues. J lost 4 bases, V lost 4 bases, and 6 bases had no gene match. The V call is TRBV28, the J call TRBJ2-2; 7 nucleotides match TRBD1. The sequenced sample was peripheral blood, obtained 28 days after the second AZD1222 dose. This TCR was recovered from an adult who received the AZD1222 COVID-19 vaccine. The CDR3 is CASSWGQPFTGELFF. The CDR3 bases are TGTGCCAGCAGTTGGGGACAGCCGTTCACCGGGGAGCTGTTTTTT.